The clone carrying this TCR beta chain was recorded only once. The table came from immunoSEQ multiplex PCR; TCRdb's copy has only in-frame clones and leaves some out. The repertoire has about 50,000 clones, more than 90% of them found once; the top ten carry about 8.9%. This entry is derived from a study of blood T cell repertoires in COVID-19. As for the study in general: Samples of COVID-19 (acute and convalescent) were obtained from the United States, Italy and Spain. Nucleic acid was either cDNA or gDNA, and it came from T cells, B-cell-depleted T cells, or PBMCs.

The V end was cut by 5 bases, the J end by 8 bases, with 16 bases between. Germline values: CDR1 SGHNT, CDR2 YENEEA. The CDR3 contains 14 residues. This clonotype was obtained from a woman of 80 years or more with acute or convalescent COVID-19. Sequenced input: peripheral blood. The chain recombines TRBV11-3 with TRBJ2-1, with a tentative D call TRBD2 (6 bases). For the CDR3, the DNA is TGTGCCAGCAGCCCGCCCCCTAGCGCGGATGAGCAGTTCTTC. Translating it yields CASSPPPSADEQFF.